This TCR beta chain was recorded in a study of OX40 agonist ivuxolimab in advanced cancers. Study information: Mean age about 60 years, range about 23 to 80; around 80% male. Prior therapy, whether anti-PD-1, anti-PD-L1 or anti-CTLA-4, was allowed, and about 40% had some. Whole-study findings and limits: Which antigen the expanded peripheral T cells recognized is unknown. Clonal expansion from baseline to week 6 occurred in both CD4+ and CD8+ T cells.

As concerns this clone: Its antigen is not known.

From germline, CDR1 is MDHEN and CDR2 SYDVKM. The CDR3 spans 13 residues. Trimming removed 4 bases at V and 4 bases at J, with 5 bases between. The data were produced by immunoSEQ multiplex PCR, yet TCRdb's version contains in-frame clones alone and is incomplete. The repertoire holds almost 50,000 clones, with under 90% as singletons. Sequences were derived from CD4+ or CD8+ T cells sorted from blood, sampled in a trial of the OX40 agonist ivuxolimab. V and J are TRBV28 and TRBJ1-6; D is undetermined. This sequence was found in an adult with an advanced solid tumor such as melanoma, head and neck, liver or kidney cancer. The CDR3 spells CASSSLYNSPLHF. The CDR3, as DNA: TGTGCCAGCAGTTCACTGTATAATTCACCCCTCCACTTT.